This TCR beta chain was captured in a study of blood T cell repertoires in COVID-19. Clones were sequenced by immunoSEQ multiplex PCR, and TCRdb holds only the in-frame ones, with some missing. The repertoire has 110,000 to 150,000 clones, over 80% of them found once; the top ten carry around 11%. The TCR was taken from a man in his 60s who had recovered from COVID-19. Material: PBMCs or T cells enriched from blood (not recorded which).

The CDR3 reads CASSLIQGLNSPLHF. The DNA for the CDR3 is TGTGCCAGCAGTTTAATACAGGGTCTCAATTCACCCCTCCACTTT. This chain connects TRBV27 to TRBJ1-6; D may be TRBD1 (6 bases). This CDR3 comprises 15 residues. The germline V and J ends were trimmed by 2 bases and 7 bases, with 12 bases remaining between them. Germline V lookup: CDR1 MNHEY, CDR2 SMNVEV (reference sequence).